Shown below are 30 T cell receptor beta chains from a single sample sequenced in a study of blood T cell repertoires in COVID-19 (dated by TCRdb to between 2020 and 2021). The library came from the immunoSEQ multiplex PCR assay. Drawn from immuneACCESS, this table holds only the in-frame rearrangements with V and J called that TCRdb kept. Clones are partly lost; checked studies trace under half to an unresolved V gene and leave the rest unexplained. The sample yields 200,000 to 250,000 clones; 60% to 85% were counted once. Jointly, the top ten make up around 6% of the sample. The sample comprised peripheral blood. The receptor source for this set is a woman between 65 and 79 years old with acute or convalescent COVID-19.

The V and J genes are TRBV28 and TRBJ1-1, with TRBD1 as a possible D gene (5 bases). This CDR3 contains 11 residues. Germline CDR1 MDHEN, CDR2 SYDVKM. V gave up 10 bases and J gave up 5 bases, with 11 bases separating them. CDR3 sequence reads: CATGTRTEAFF. CDR3 in DNA: TGTGCCACCGGGACTCGTACTGAAGCTTTCTTT.

This clone was observed a single time. The V and J genes are TRBV3-1 (or the pseudogene TRBV3-2) and TRBJ1-4; 7 bases match TRBD1. With 1 base clipped from V and 7 bases from J, the junction kept 6 bases outside the gene matches. The CDR3 has 15 amino acids. Germline V gene lookup returns CDR1 LGHDT and CDR2 YNNKEL (reference sequence). CDR3: CASSQGFRDSEKLFF. The CDR3, as DNA: TGTGCCAGCAGCCAAGGGTTCCGGGACAGTGAAAAACTGTTTTTT.

This clone was observed once. V is TRBV28 and J is TRBJ2-7; 12 nucleotides agree with TRBD1. This CDR3 spans 13 amino acids. The V gene's germline CDR1 is MDHEN and CDR2 SYDVKM. Germline trimming cut 10 bases from V and 4 bases from J; bases unmatched to any gene: 5. The CDR3: CATRGQGAYEQYF. CDR3 DNA sequence: TGTGCCACCCGGGGACAGGGGGCATACGAGCAGTACTTC.

This clone has more than one count but fewer than ten. This chain joins TRBV7-9 and TRBJ2-5; tentatively, D is TRBD2 (6 bases). CDR1 is SEHNR and CDR2 is FQNEAQ in the germline V gene (reference sequence). Trimming removed 2 bases from V and 2 bases from J, with 12 bases in between. CDR3 length: 15 amino acids. CDR3 in amino acids: CASSLPSTSQETQYF. Here the CDR3 DNA reads TGTGCCAGCAGCTTACCATCGACTAGTCAAGAGACCCAGTACTTC.

The rearrangement uses TRBV2 and TRBJ2-2, with D possibly TRBD2 on 5 matching bases. CDR1 is SNHLY, CDR2 FYNNEI, per germline. Trimming took 4 bases from V and 6 from J, leaving 9 bases between them. CDR3 length: 13 amino acids. The CDR3 loop reads CASSVEGAGELFF. CDR3 sequence (DNA): TGTGCCAGCAGTGTTGAGGGAGCCGGGGAGCTGTTTTTT.

This sequence joins TRBV7-2 and TRBJ1-2, with TRBD1 identical over 8 bases. Trimming removed 2 bases from V and 6 bases from J; junction bases left unmatched: 11. This CDR3 has 16 amino acids. In germline, CDR1 is SGHTA, CDR2 FQGNSA. CDR3 amino acids: CASSLTVDRGKDGYTF. The CDR3 nucleotides are TGTGCCAGCAGCTTAACAGTCGACAGGGGTAAGGATGGCTACACCTTC.

The gene calls are TRBV9 and TRBJ1-6; D is undetermined. V gave up 4 bases and J gave up 8 bases, with 16 bases separating them. Germline V gene sequence: CDR1 SGDLS, CDR2 YYNGEE. CDR3 size: 15 residues. CDR3 region: CASSPRLGVDSPLHF. As DNA, the CDR3 is TGTGCCAGCAGCCCCCGACTGGGTGTGGATTCACCCCTCCACTTT.

The chain recombines TRBV5-1 with TRBJ1-1; TRBD1 matches 7 bases. V trimming: 3 bases; J trimming: 0 bases; junction bases outside the gene matches: 8. The CDR3 contains 16 residues. The germline V gene encodes CDR1 SGHRS and CDR2 YFSETQ. This CDR3 is CASSSDRDSLNTEAFF. The CDR3 nucleotides read TGCGCCAGCAGCTCAGACAGGGACTCCTTGAACACTGAAGCTTTCTTT.

The chain couples TRBV7-8 to TRBJ1-5; D might be TRBD1 (6 bases). The CDR3 length is 15 residues. Trimming took off 2 bases at V and 0 bases at J, with 8 bases between the two ends. Per germline, CDR1 SGHVS and CDR2 FQNEAQ. CDR3 nucleotides: TGTGCCAGCAGCTTAAGGGGGAATAGCAATCAGCCCCAGCATTTT. Translated: CASSLRGNSNQPQHF.

This chain uses TRBV7-3 with TRBJ2-1; 7 bases map to TRBD2. The CDR3 length is 15 residues. The germline V gene encodes CDR1 SGHTA and CDR2 FQGTGA. The trim removed 0 bases at V and 10 bases at J, leaving 9 bases unmatched. CDR3 in DNA: TGTGCCAGCAGCTTAACTCAGGTTCCGGGAGGCGAGCAGTTCTTC. Amino acids: CASSLTQVPGGEQFF.

The rearrangement links TRBV3-1 (or the pseudogene TRBV3-2) to TRBJ1-6; D possibly corresponds to TRBD1 (5 bases). Germline lookup yields CDR1 LGHDT and CDR2 YNNKEL (reference sequence). Trimming pared 4 bases from V and 7 bases from J, leaving 14 bases between. The CDR3 is 15 amino acids. This chain's CDR3 is CASSPPGGVNSPLHF. Here the CDR3 DNA reads TGTGCCAGCAGCCCCCCCGGGGGGGTGAATTCACCCCTCCACTTT.

J is TRBJ2-3 and V is TRBV3-1 (or the pseudogene TRBV3-2), with 9 bases fitting TRBD1. J was trimmed by 6 bases and V by 2 bases; bases with no gene match: 9. The germline gives CDR1 LGHDT, CDR2 YNNKEL (reference sequence). CDR3 size: 16 residues. The CDR3 loop is CASSQQGTGRTDTQYF. The CDR3 coding sequence is TGTGCCAGCAGCCAACAAGGGACAGGGCGTACGGATACGCAGTATTTT.

This clone showed up just once. The rearrangement uses TRBV9 and TRBJ2-5; weak D call: TRBD1 (5 bases). Per the germline V gene, CDR1 is SGDLS and CDR2 is YYNGEE. The CDR3 totals 13 residues. V was cut by 4 bases and J by 3 bases, with 10 bases left in between. The CDR3: CASSLRQKETQYF. The DNA of the CDR3 is TGTGCCAGCAGCCTCCGACAGAAAGAGACCCAGTACTTC.

The chain uses TRBV5-4 and TRBJ2-2; possibly TRBD1 for D (5 bases). There are 16 residues in the CDR3. The germline V gene encodes CDR1 SGHNT and CDR2 YYREEE (reference sequence). V lost 5 bases, J lost 4 bases, and 18 bases lay in between. In DNA, the CDR3 is TGTGCCAGCAGTTTCGGACAACTACCTTTCACCGGGGAGCTGTTTTTT. Amino acids: CASSFGQLPFTGELFF.

V gene TRBV27 combines with J gene TRBJ1-4, with 9 bases that match TRBD1. In germline, CDR1 is MNHEY, CDR2 SMNVEV (reference sequence). V shed 7 bases and J 6 bases; nucleotides not matched to a gene: 6. The CDR3 runs 14 residues. The CDR3 nucleotides are TGTGCCAGCACCCCCCGGACAGGGGATGAAAAACTGTTTTTT. Its protein is CASTPRTGDEKLFF.

The V gene is TRBV30, the J gene TRBJ1-4; D gene unclear. This CDR3 has 14 residues. The V and J ends lost 0 bases and 7 bases respectively, with 12 bases between them. Germline CDR1 is GTSNPN and CDR2 is SVGIG (reference sequence). CDR3 DNA sequence: TGTGCCTGGAGTGTCTCGGGTTCCGGTGAAAAACTGTTTTTT. Translation: CAWSVSGSGEKLFF.

The V and J genes are TRBV28 and TRBJ2-1; TRBD2 matches 9 bases. V dropped 5 bases and J dropped 4; count of bases not matched to a gene: 6. The CDR3 has 15 residues. Germline CDR1 reads MDHEN; CDR2 reads SYDVKM. CDR3 DNA: TGTGCCAGCAGTCGCCCTAGCGGGGATTACAATGAGCAGTTCTTC. This sequence encodes CASSRPSGDYNEQFF.

The chain links TRBV9 to TRBJ1-6, with 8 bases matching TRBD1. The J segment lost 10 bases and the V segment lost 3 bases, leaving 6 bases of the junction unmatched. The CDR3 totals 14 residues. Germline V lookup: CDR1 SGDLS, CDR2 YYNGEE. The CDR3 is CASSATGADSPLHF. DNA for the CDR3: TGTGCCAGCAGCGCGACAGGGGCGGACTCACCCCTCCACTTT.

The rearrangement links TRBV7-2 to TRBJ2-3; no clear D gene. The germline CDR1 and CDR2 sequences are SGHTA and FQGNSA. Trimming removed 5 bases from V and 1 base from J, with 13 bases in between. The CDR3 has 15 amino acids. CDR3 residues: CASSLIKRGTDTQYF. CDR3 DNA sequence: TGTGCCAGCAGCCTTATCAAGCGTGGCACAGATACGCAGTATTTT.

This clone was detected only once. The V call is TRBV19, the J call TRBJ1-2; D is unresolved. The CDR3 runs 11 residues. The V gene lost 3 bases and the J gene lost 6 bases, with 5 bases spanning the gap. Germline loops: CDR1 LNHDA, CDR2 SQIVND (reference sequence). CDR3 nucleotides: TGTGCCAGTAGTATCCGGGATGGCTACACCTTC. This translates into CASSIRDGYTF.

As DNA, the CDR3 is TGTGCCAGCAGCCCCCGGTCTAGCGGGAGGGGGAGCTCCTACAATGAGCAGTTCTTC. Translated: CASSPRSSGRGSSYNEQFF. The rearrangement links TRBV7-2 to TRBJ2-1; 12 bases line up with TRBD2. The CDR3 has 19 amino acids. Per the germline V gene, CDR1 is SGHTA and CDR2 is FQGNSA. Losses at the gene ends were 5 bases for V and 0 bases for J; bases not matched to a gene: 11.

The chain employs TRBV6-1 and TRBJ2-7; 9 nucleotides agree with TRBD1. This CDR3 is 16 amino acids long. Unmatched junction bases numbered 6, after V lost 3 bases and J lost 0 bases. Germline CDR1 is MNHNS and CDR2 is SASEGT. CDR3 protein: CASSELGTGPSYEQYF. CDR3 in DNA: TGTGCCAGCAGTGAGTTGGGGACAGGGCCCTCCTACGAGCAGTACTTC.

This sequence joins TRBV3-1 (or the pseudogene TRBV3-2) and TRBJ2-5, with 12 bases aligning to TRBD2. Per the germline V gene, CDR1 is LGHDT and CDR2 is YNNKEL (reference sequence). The CDR3 is 15 residues long. V was clipped by 3 bases and J by 9 bases; unmatched bases: 8. The CDR3 protein is CASSHLAGGPGAQYF. The CDR3 DNA is TGTGCCAGCAGCCATCTAGCGGGAGGGCCGGGGGCCCAGTACTTC.

The rearrangement links TRBV24-1 to TRBJ2-2; D may be TRBD1 (6 bases). The V gene lost 5 bases and the J gene lost 0 bases, with 9 bases spanning the gap. The CDR3 sequence is 15 residues long. The germline CDR1 and CDR2 sequences are KGHDR and SFDVKD. CDR3 coding DNA: TGTGCCACCAGTGTCAGGGGACCGAACACCGGGGAGCTGTTTTTT. Residues: CATSVRGPNTGELFF.

This chain uses TRBV14 with TRBJ2-7, with TRBD2 as a possible D gene (7 bases). Trimming took 0 bases from V and 11 from J, leaving 17 bases between them. The germline V gene encodes CDR1 SGHDN and CDR2 FVKESK. The length of the CDR3 is 14 residues. The CDR3 nucleotides read TGTGCCAGCAGCCAAGAGAAGATGGGAGGGGGAGAGTACTTC. It translates to CASSQEKMGGGEYF.

The chain recombines TRBV27 with TRBJ2-7; D is possibly TRBD1 (6 bases). Germline-derived CDR1 and CDR2 are MNHEY and SMNVEV (reference sequence). The CDR3 totals 14 residues. Trimming took 6 bases from V and 7 from J, leaving 19 bases between them. The CDR3 sequence: CASSMTGFLLEQYF. In DNA, the CDR3 is TGTGCCAGCAGCATGACAGGATTCCTGCTTGAGCAGTACTTC.

The V and J genes are TRBV30 and TRBJ1-6; 8 nucleotides agree with TRBD1. Trimming cost V 4 bases and J 0 bases; bases outside gene matches: 5. This CDR3 spans 16 amino acids. Germline CDR1 GTSNPN, CDR2 SVGIG (reference sequence). The CDR3 DNA sequence: TGTGCCTGGACCAGACAGGGGAGCTCCTATAATTCACCCCTCCACTTT. Its translation: CAWTRQGSSYNSPLHF.

The CDR3 sequence: CASSEALAGVVAHNEQFF. CDR3 nucleotides: TGTGCCAGCAGTGAGGCTTTAGCGGGAGTTGTCGCCCACAATGAGCAGTTCTTC. This chain uses TRBV6-1 with TRBJ2-1; 9 nucleotides align to TRBD2. This CDR3 has 18 amino acids. Per germline, CDR1 MNHNS and CDR2 SASEGT. Losses at the gene ends were 3 bases for V and 5 bases for J; bases not matched to a gene: 14.

V gene TRBV6-2 or TRBV6-3 combines with J gene TRBJ1-5; 10 bases are shared with TRBD1. V trimming: 4 bases; J trimming: 7 bases; junction bases outside the gene matches: 16. CDR3 length: 18 amino acids. Looked up from germline, CDR1 is MNHEY and CDR2 is SVGEGT. The CDR3 DNA reads TGTGCCAGCAGTTCCGACAGGGGGCCCGGATTTGGATTCCAGCCCCAGCATTTT. Translated, it gives CASSSDRGPGFGFQPQHF.

This chain links TRBV7-9 with TRBJ2-3, with 11 nucleotides matching TRBD2. V trimming: 4 bases; J trimming: 2 bases; junction bases outside the gene matches: 5. Germline CDR1 reads SEHNR; CDR2 reads FQNEAQ (reference sequence). This CDR3 is 16 amino acids long. The CDR3 sequence: CASSSGTSGITDTQYF. The CDR3 coding sequence is TGTGCCAGCAGCTCCGGGACTAGCGGAATCACAGATACGCAGTATTTT.